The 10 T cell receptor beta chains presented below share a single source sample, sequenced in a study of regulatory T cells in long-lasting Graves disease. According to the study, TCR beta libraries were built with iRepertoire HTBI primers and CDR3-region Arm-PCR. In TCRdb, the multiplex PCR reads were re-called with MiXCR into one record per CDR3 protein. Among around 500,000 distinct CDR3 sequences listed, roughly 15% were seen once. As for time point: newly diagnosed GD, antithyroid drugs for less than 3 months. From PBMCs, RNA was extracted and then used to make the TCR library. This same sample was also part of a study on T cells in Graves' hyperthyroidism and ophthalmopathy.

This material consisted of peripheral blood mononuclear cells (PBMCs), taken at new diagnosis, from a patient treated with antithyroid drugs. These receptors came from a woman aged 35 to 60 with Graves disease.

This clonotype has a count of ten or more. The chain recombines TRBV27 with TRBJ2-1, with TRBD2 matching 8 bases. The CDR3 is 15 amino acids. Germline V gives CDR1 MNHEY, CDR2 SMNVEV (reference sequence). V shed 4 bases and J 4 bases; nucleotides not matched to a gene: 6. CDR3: CASSYGGGRYNEQFF. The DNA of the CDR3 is TGTGCCAGCAGTTACGGGGGGGGGAGGTACAATGAGCAGTTCTTC.

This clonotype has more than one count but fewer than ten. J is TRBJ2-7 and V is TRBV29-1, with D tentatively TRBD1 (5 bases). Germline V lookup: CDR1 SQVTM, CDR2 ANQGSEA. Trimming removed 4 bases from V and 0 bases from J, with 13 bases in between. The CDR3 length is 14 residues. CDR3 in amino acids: CSVGYRSSSYEQYF. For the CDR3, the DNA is TGCAGCGTTGGATACAGGTCCAGCTCCTACGAGCAGTACTTC.

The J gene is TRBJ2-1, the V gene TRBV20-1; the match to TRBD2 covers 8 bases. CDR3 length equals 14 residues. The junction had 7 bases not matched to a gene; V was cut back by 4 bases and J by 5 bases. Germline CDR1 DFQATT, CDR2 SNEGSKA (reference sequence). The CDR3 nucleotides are TGCAGTGCTAAATTGGGTAGCGGGGACAATGAGCAGTTCTTC. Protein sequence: CSAKLGSGDNEQFF.

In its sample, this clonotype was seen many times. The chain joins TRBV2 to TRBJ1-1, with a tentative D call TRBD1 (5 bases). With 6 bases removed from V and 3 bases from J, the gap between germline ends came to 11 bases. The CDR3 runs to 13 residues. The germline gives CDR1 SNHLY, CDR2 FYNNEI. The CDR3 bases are TGTGCCAGCAGCGCGGAGGGGTACACTGAAGCTTTCTTT. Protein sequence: CASSAEGYTEAFF.

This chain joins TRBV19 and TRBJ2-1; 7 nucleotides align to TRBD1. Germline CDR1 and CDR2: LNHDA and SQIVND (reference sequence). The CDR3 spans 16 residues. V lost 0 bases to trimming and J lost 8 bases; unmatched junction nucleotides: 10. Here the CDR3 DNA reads TGTGCCAGTAGTATAGATCCGGGACAGCTTTTGGATGAGCAGTTCTTC. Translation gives CASSIDPGQLLDEQFF.

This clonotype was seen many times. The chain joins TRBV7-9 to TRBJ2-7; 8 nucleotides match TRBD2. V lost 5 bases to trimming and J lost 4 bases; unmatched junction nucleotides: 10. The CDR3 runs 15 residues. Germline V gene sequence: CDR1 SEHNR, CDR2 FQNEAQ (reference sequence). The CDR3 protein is CASSPSRAGGYEQYF. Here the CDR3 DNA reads TGTGCCAGCAGCCCAAGTAGGGCGGGGGGATACGAGCAGTACTTC.

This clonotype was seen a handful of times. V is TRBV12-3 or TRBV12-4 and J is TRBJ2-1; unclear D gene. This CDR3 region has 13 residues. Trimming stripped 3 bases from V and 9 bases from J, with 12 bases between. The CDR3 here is CASSLVSIGEQFF. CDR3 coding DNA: TGTGCCAGCAGTTTGGTCAGTATAGGTGAGCAGTTCTTC.

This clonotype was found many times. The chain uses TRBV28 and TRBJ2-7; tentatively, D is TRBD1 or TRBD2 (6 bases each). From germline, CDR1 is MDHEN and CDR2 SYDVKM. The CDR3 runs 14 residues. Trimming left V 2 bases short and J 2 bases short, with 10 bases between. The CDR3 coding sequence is TGTGCCAGCAGTTTAGCGGGACATCCCTACGAGCAGTACTTC. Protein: CASSLAGHPYEQYF.

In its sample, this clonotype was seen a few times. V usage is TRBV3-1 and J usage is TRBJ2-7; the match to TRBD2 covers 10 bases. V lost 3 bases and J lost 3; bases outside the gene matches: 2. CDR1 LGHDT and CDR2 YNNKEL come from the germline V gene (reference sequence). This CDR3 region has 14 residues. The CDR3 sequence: CASSHTSGDYEQYF. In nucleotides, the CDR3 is TGTGCCAGCAGCCACACTAGCGGGGACTACGAGCAGTACTTC.

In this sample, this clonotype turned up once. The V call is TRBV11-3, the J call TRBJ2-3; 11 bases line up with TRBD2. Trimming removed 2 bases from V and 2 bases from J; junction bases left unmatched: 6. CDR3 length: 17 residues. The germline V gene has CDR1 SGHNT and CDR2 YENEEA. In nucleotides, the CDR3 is TGTGCCAGCAGCTTACTAGCGGGGGGCGCCCTCACAGATACGCAGTATTTT. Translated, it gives CASSLLAGGALTDTQYF.